Listed below are T cell receptor beta chains from one sample, sequenced in a study of blood T cell repertoires in COVID-19. Some clones are missing from TCRdb's copy, which holds only in-frame ones; the method was immunoSEQ multiplex PCR. The sample holds some 320,000 clones, approximately 89% seen once. Sequenced material: peripheral blood. Receptor source: a woman in her 30s who had recovered from COVID-19. CDR3s include the opening cysteine and the closing phenylalanine or tryptophan. The D gene is left open where the match is weak.

. | TRBJ2-5 | TRBV18 | CASFTKDTGQETQYF
TRBD1 | TRBJ1-1 | TRBV5-1 | CASSPQGQGGTEAFF
. | TRBJ2-7 | TRBV28 | CASSRGYEQYF
TRBD1 | TRBJ1-2 | TRBV7-8 | CASSLLRQGNYGYTF
. | TRBJ2-1 | TRBV5-4 | CASSLALSSYNEQFF
TRBD1 | TRBJ2-7 | TRBV7-3 | CASSTRTGDEQYF
TRBD1 | TRBJ2-3 | TRBV18 | CASSPTGQGTRGTQYF
TRBD2 | TRBJ2-5 | TRBV10-3 | CAISPSGGLREETQYF
TRBD1 | TRBJ1-4 | TRBV9 | CASSPRQGWTNEKLFF
. | TRBJ1-2 | TRBV28 | CASSSRRGVNYGYTF
. | TRBJ2-7 | TRBV5-1 | CASSLAQGSEQYF
. | TRBJ1-6 | TRBV5-1 | CASSLSGGWFDSPLHF
. | TRBJ1-5 | TRBV27 | CASSRANQPQHF
. | TRBJ1-2 | TRBV6-5 | CASSAGAYGYTF
. | TRBJ1-1 | TRBV3-1/TRBV3-2 | CASSQEEGVAEAFF
TRBD2 | TRBJ2-3 | TRBV7-3 | CASSLGLAGPTDTQYF
TRBD1 | TRBJ2-1 | TRBV10-3 | CAISPGQGYNEQFF
. | TRBJ2-3 | TRBV6-4 | CASGRTGNRDTQYF
. | TRBJ2-1 | TRBV5-1 | CASSFRTAWDEQFF
. | TRBJ2-1 | TRBV9 | CASSVRQTYNEQFF
. | TRBJ1-6 | TRBV7-2 | CASSLLAYNSPLHF